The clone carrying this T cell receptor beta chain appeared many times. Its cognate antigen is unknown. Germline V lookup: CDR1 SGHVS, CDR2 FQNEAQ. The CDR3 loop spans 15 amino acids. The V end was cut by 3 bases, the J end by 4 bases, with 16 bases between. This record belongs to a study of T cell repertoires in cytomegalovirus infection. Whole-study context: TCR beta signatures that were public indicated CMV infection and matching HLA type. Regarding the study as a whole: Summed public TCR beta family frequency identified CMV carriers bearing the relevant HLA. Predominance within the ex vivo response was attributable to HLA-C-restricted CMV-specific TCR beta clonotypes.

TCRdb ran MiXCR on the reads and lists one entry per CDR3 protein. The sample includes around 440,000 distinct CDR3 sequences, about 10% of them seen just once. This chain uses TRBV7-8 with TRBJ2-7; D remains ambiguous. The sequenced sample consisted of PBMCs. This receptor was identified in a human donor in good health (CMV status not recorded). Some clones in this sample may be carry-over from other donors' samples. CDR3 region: CASSFERLGGYEQYF. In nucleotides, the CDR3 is TGTGCCAGCAGCTTCGAGCGCTTGGGTGGATACGAGCAGTACTTC. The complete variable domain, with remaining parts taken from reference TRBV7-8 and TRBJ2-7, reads GAGVSQSPRYKVAKRGQDVALRCDPISGHVSLFWYQQALGQGPEFLTYFQNEAQLDKSGLPSDRFFAERPEGSVSTLKIQRTQQEDSAVYLCASSFERLGGYEQYFGPGTRLTVT.